A single sample is the source of the 20 T cell receptor beta chains below, sequenced in a study of tumor and adjacent non-tumor tissue in lung cancer. TCRbeta libraries were built with three rounds of nested PCR, modified from ARM-PCR. MiXCR, applied by TCRdb to the multiplex PCR reads, yields one record per CDR3 protein. The table shows 70,000 or so distinct CDR3 sequences, with 60% occurring only once. This sample's RNA came from whole unsorted tissue. Sequenced sample: lung tumor tissue. The receptors here all came from a man aged 45 to 65 with non-small cell lung cancer.

In regard to this clonotype: Being one base from a much bigger clone, this may be a read error. This chain connects TRBV20-1 to TRBJ2-1; the D gene is possibly TRBD2 (6 bases). The germline gives CDR1 DFQATT, CDR2 SNEGSKA (reference sequence). The V end lost 7 bases, the J end lost 0 bases, and 13 bases lay between the germline ends. The CDR3 sequence is 14 residues long. CDR3 DNA: TGCAGTGACCCTAGCGTAAGCTCCTACAATGAGCAGTTCTTC. Amino acids: CSDPSVSSYNEQFF.

The chain recombines TRBV20-1 with TRBJ1-1; D is ambiguous. There are 12 residues in the CDR3. The germline gives CDR1 DFQATT, CDR2 SNEGSKA (reference sequence). V gave up 6 bases and J gave up 4 bases, with 12 bases separating them. This chain's CDR3 is CSATPDLTEAFF. CDR3 in DNA: TGCAGTGCCACCCCAGACCTCACTGAAGCTTTCTTT.

This clonotype was recorded many times. The genes are TRBV30 and TRBJ2-7; weak D call: TRBD1 (6 bases). This CDR3 spans 12 amino acids. Germline assignment: CDR1 GTSNPN and CDR2 SVGIG (reference sequence). V gave up 7 bases and J gave up 0 bases, with 10 bases separating them. CDR3 amino acids: CASTGSSYEQYF. In nucleotides, the CDR3 is TGTGCCTCTACAGGGAGCTCCTACGAGCAGTACTTC.

Comments on this clonotype: The junction shows a germline mismatch at one end, possibly a read error. The V gene is TRBV20-1, the J gene TRBJ2-7; perhaps TRBD1 as D (6 bases). CDR1 DFQATT and CDR2 SNEGSKA come from the germline V gene (reference sequence). The length of the CDR3 is 13 residues. The CDR3 protein is CSATQTGTPEQHF. Here the CDR3 DNA reads TGCAGTGCCACCCAGACAGGTACGCCGGAGCAGCACTTC.

Details on this clonotype: A much larger clonotype is one base distant, so this may be a read error. The chain recombines TRBV14 with TRBJ2-5; D is unclear. The germline V gene encodes CDR1 SGHDN and CDR2 FVKESK. The CDR3 totals 12 residues. V lost 1 base, J lost 7 bases, and 7 bases lay in between. The CDR3 spells CASSQGSVTQYF. Here the CDR3 DNA reads TGTGCCAGCAGCCAAGGAAGCGTGACCCAGTACTTC.

Concerning this clonotype itself: Possible read error: a much larger clone is one base away. The genes are TRBV24-1 and TRBJ2-1; TRBD2 is a possible D gene (6 bases). This CDR3 is built from 13 residues. Germline loops: CDR1 KGHDR, CDR2 SFDVKD. The CDR3 is CDTSDFGGNEQFF. DNA of the CDR3: TGTGACACCAGTGATTTTGGAGGGAATGAGCAGTTCTTC.

The V call is TRBV6-1, the J call TRBJ1-6; TRBD1 matches at 7 bases. There are 13 residues in the CDR3. Germline values: CDR1 MNHNS, CDR2 SASEGT. With V trimmed by 10 bases and J by 13 bases, 13 bases remained unmatched. CDR3 amino acids: CANSRQGEDPLHF. CDR3 DNA sequence: TGTGCCAACAGCCGACAGGGAGAGGATCCCCTCCACTTT.

The genes are TRBV6-1 and TRBJ1-5; D is uncertain. V shed 2 bases and J shed 9 bases, with 11 bases lying between them. The germline V gene has CDR1 MNHNS and CDR2 SASEGT. The CDR3 is 13 residues long. In DNA, the CDR3 is TGTGCCAGCAGTGAACCTTTTTCTCCGCCCCAGCATTTT. Translated: CASSEPFSPPQHF.

This chain joins TRBV15 and TRBJ2-7; 10 nucleotides match TRBD1. Germline values: CDR1 LNHNV, CDR2 YYDKDF (reference sequence). This CDR3 has 14 amino acids. V was pared by 3 bases and J by 2 bases, with 1 base of the junction left unmatched. The CDR3 DNA sequence: TGTGCCACCAGCAGGACAGGGGGCACCTACGAGCAGTACTTC. Translation gives CATSRTGGTYEQYF.

Note on this clonotype: With a much larger clone just one base away, this may be a read error. The rearrangement links TRBV4-2 to TRBJ2-1, with 13 bases that match TRBD2. J lost 4 bases, V lost 5 bases, and 8 bases had no gene match. Looked up from germline, CDR1 is LGHNA and CDR2 is YNFKEQ. This CDR3 comprises 17 residues. The CDR3 DNA follows: TGTGCCAGCAGCAAGGGACTAGCGGGATCTTCGTACAATGAGCAGTTCTTC. Translating gives CASSKGLAGSSYNEQFF.

V gene TRBV7-9 combines with J gene TRBJ2-1, with 7 bases fitting TRBD2. V gave up 4 bases and J gave up 9 bases; unmatched junction bases: 9. Germline V gene sequence: CDR1 SEHNR, CDR2 FQNEAQ (reference sequence). The CDR3 sequence is 14 residues long. The CDR3 loop is CASSSGASGVEQFF. In DNA form, the CDR3 reads TGTGCCAGCAGCTCCGGGGCTAGCGGTGTTGAGCAGTTCTTC.

J is TRBJ2-1 and V is TRBV6-2 or TRBV6-3; 9 bases line up with TRBD2. CDR1 and CDR2 from the germline V gene are MNHEY and SVGEGT. The CDR3 consists of 17 residues. With V trimmed by 2 bases and J by 7 bases, 12 bases remained unmatched. The CDR3 sequence: CASSYGRGMTSGNEQFF. The CDR3 region has the DNA TGTGCCAGCAGTTACGGGAGGGGCATGACTAGCGGTAATGAGCAGTTCTTC.

A remark on this clonotype: One base away lies a much larger clone, so this may be a sequencing read error. The rearrangement links TRBV6-2 or TRBV6-3 to TRBJ1-5; D uncertain. The J call may be faulty, since TRBJ2-3 better matches the DNA end. The CDR3 has 14 residues. The germline gives CDR1 MNHEY, CDR2 SVGEGT. The CDR3 here is CASSYQYSNQPQYF. For the CDR3, the DNA is TGTGCCAGCAGTTATCAGTATAGCAATCAGCCCCAGTATTTT.

The chain links TRBV11-2 to TRBJ1-1; the match to TRBD1 covers 8 bases. CDR1 and CDR2 from the germline V gene are SGHAT and FQNNGV. V was clipped by 7 bases and J by 10 bases; unmatched bases: 8. The CDR3 extends over 12 amino acids. The CDR3 protein is CASTSDRAGAFF. Written as DNA, the CDR3 is TGTGCCAGCACTTCGGACAGGGCTGGAGCTTTCTTT.

This clonotype came up many times. The rearrangement uses TRBV12-3 or TRBV12-4 and TRBJ1-5; no reliable D call. The CDR3 consists of 13 residues. Deletions cut 2 bases from V and 4 bases from J, with 6 bases between. In DNA, the CDR3 is TGTGCCAGCAGTTTAAGTCAGAATCAGCCCCAGCATTTT. Translating gives CASSLSQNQPQHF.

The chain has TRBV28 and TRBJ2-3; TRBD2 matches at 7 bases. The germline gives CDR1 MDHEN, CDR2 SYDVKM. V shed 8 bases and J 0 bases; nucleotides not matched to a gene: 5. The CDR3 spans 14 residues. The DNA for the CDR3 is TGTGCCAGCGGGAGCGGGGTTAGCACAGATACGCAGTATTTT. It translates to CASGSGVSTDTQYF.

Details on this clonotype: The germline gene is not matched at one end of the junction; a read error may be the cause. This chain connects TRBV5-1 to TRBJ1-1; no firm D call. The CDR3 is 13 amino acids. CDR1 is SGHRS, CDR2 YFSETQ, per germline. CDR3 nucleotides: TGCTCCAGCAGCTTAGACGGGAGCACTGAAGCTTTCTTT. As protein: CSSSLDGSTEAFF.

In regard to this clonotype: Given a much more abundant clone one base away, this may be a read error. CDR3 sequence: CASSLGSGGITYEQYF. The DNA for the CDR3 is TGTGCCAGCAGCTTGGGGTCAGGGGGGATTACCTACGAGCAGTACTTC. J is TRBJ2-7 and V is TRBV5-6; TRBD1 might be the D (7 bases). V lost 0 bases and J 2 bases, leaving 15 bases between the germline ends. Per the germline V gene, CDR1 is SGHDT and CDR2 is YYEEEE. The CDR3 length is 16 residues.

By proportion, this clonotype is medium-sized. The chain carries TRBV11-1 and TRBJ1-1; 7 bases map to TRBD1. This CDR3 is 15 amino acids long. Germline lookup yields CDR1 SGHAT and CDR2 FQDESV (reference sequence). The V gene end was trimmed by 1 base and the J gene end by 4 bases; junction bases not matched to a gene: 6. The CDR3 region is CASSLGTAGGTEAFF. In DNA, the CDR3 is TGTGCCAGCAGCTTAGGCACTGCAGGGGGCACTGAAGCTTTCTTT.

This clonotype was observed many times. The V gene is TRBV20-1, the J gene TRBJ2-7, with 11 bases matching TRBD2. V shed 1 base and J 0 bases; nucleotides not matched to a gene: 5. This CDR3 region has 16 residues. The germline gives CDR1 DFQATT, CDR2 SNEGSKA (reference sequence). Written as DNA, the CDR3 is TGCAGTGCTAGAGGAAGTAGCGGGAGGGCCTCCTACGAGCAGTACTTC. Protein product: CSARGSSGRASYEQYF.